Shown below are 14 T cell receptor beta chains from a single sample sequenced in a study of metastatic and nonmetastatic thyroid tumors. All patients were treatment-naive before thyroid surgery. TCRdb re-called clones from the PCR reads using MiXCR. The sample shows 10,000 or so clones, 35% to 45% of them seen only once. The sequenced sample was tumor tissue. The source of these receptors is a female donor with papillary thyroid cancer or a benign thyroid nodule (not recorded which). Some clones in this sample may be carry-over from other donors' samples.

The rearrangement links TRBV3-1 to TRBJ1-5; D is perhaps TRBD1 (5 bases). The CDR3 consists of 16 residues. V was clipped by 0 bases and J by 2 bases, with 11 bases between them. Germline CDR1 is LGHDT and CDR2 is YNNKEL (reference sequence). The chain's CDR3 is CASSQDGGRGNQPQHF. The CDR3 region has the DNA TGTGCCAGCAGCCAAGATGGGGGAAGGGGCAATCAGCCCCAGCATTTT.

This clone was found a few times. The V gene is TRBV27, the J gene TRBJ2-1; maybe TRBD1 (5 bases). The V gene's germline CDR1 is MNHEY and CDR2 SMNVEV (reference sequence). The CDR3 sequence is 13 residues long. Deletions cut 2 bases from V and 9 bases from J, with 11 bases between. In nucleotides, the CDR3 is TGTGCCAGCAGTTTAGACAGTCTCCGTGAGCAGTTCTTC. This translates into CASSLDSLREQFF.

This clone is categorized as medium-sized. The chain links TRBV28 to TRBJ1-3, with 8 bases identical to TRBD1. Germline V lookup: CDR1 MDHEN, CDR2 SYDVKM. The CDR3 contains 15 residues. V was clipped by 4 bases and J by 4 bases; unmatched bases: 6. CDR3 nucleotides: TGTGCCAGCAGTTCCCGCAGGGGGCTGGGAAACACCATATATTTT. Amino acids: CASSSRRGLGNTIYF.

This clone is labeled as medium-sized. This chain uses TRBV7-3 with TRBJ2-1; D gene ambiguous. The length of the CDR3 is 13 residues. V lost 2 bases to trimming and J lost 10 bases, with 12 bases between them. Germline assignment: CDR1 SGHTA and CDR2 FQGTGA. For the CDR3, the DNA is TGTGCCAGCAGCTTAGAACCGGGCAGCGAGCAGTTCTTC. This gives the protein CASSLEPGSEQFF.

In its sample, this clone was seen once. This rearrangement joins TRBV18 to TRBJ1-5; D uncertain. The CDR3 spans 15 residues. With 1 base removed from V and 0 bases from J, the gap between germline ends came to 7 bases. The germline V gene has CDR1 KGHSH and CDR2 LQKENI. The CDR3 reads CASSPLWDSNQPQHF. The DNA for the CDR3 is TGTGCCAGCTCACCACTCTGGGATAGCAATCAGCCCCAGCATTTT. Using reference TRBV18 and TRBJ1-5 for the parts outside the CDR3, the full variable domain is NAGVMQNPRHLVRRRGQEARLRCSPMKGHSHVYWYRQLPEEGLKFMVYLQKENIIDESGMPKERFSAEFPKEGPSILRIQQVVRGDSAAYFCASSPLWDSNQPQHFGDGTRLSIL.

As DNA, the CDR3 is TGCGCCAGCAGTCTAGCGGGAGGGGTGGCCTACAATGAGCAGTTCTTC. As protein: CASSLAGGVAYNEQFF. V usage is TRBV5-1 and J usage is TRBJ2-1; TRBD2 agrees at 12 bases. The CDR3 totals 16 residues. After removal of 5 bases from V and 2 bases from J, the junction contained 5 bases not matched to a gene. Germline V CDR1 and CDR2: SGHRS, YFSETQ.

About this clone: At one boundary the junction diverges from the germline segment, which might be a read error. V gene TRBV20-1 combines with J gene TRBJ2-5; D perhaps matches TRBD1 (6 bases). Germline lookup yields CDR1 DFQATT and CDR2 SNEGSKA (reference sequence). CDR3 length: 12 amino acids. The chain's CDR3 is CSVQDSQETQYF. CDR3 nucleotide sequence: TGCAGTGTCCAGGACAGCCAAGAGACACAGTACTTC.

This clone is medium-sized by share. This chain connects TRBV5-1 to TRBJ1-3, with TRBD1 identical over 7 bases. Per the germline V gene, CDR1 is SGHRS and CDR2 is YFSETQ. The CDR3 has 14 amino acids. Trimming cost V 7 bases and J 0 bases; bases outside gene matches: 4. The CDR3 sequence: CASQGQPSGNTIYF. The CDR3 DNA is TGCGCCAGCCAGGGACAGCCCTCTGGAAACACCATATATTTT. The full variable domain, completed using reference TRBV5-1 and TRBJ1-3, is KAGVTQTPRYLIKTRGQQVTLSCSPISGHRSVSWYQQTPGQGLQFLFEYFSETQRNKGNFPGRFSGRQFSNSRSEMNVSTLELGDSALYLCASQGQPSGNTIYFGEGSWLTVV.

This clone is deemed medium-sized. The rearrangement joins TRBV4-1 to TRBJ2-5; TRBD2 agrees at 9 bases. V trimming: 4 bases; J trimming: 5 bases; junction bases outside the gene matches: 14. The CDR3 covers 17 residues. Germline CDR1 MGHRA, CDR2 YSYEKL. The CDR3 loop reads CASSPAPTSGVFETQYF. CDR3 sequence (DNA): TGCGCCAGCAGCCCGGCCCCGACTAGCGGTGTGTTTGAGACCCAGTACTTC.

By share of the sample, this clone is large. This rearrangement joins TRBV20-1 to TRBJ2-7; D gene ambiguous. This CDR3 comprises 12 residues. V lost 3 bases and J lost 4, with 10 bases in between. Germline V gene data show CDR1 as DFQATT and CDR2 as SNEGSKA (reference sequence). CDR3 protein: CSARGTKYEQYF. The CDR3 DNA is TGCAGTGCTAGGGGCACTAAATACGAGCAGTACTTC.

The CDR3 region has the DNA TGCGCCAGACAGGGGGAATTCTGTAGCGGGAGAGGCAATGAGCAGTTCTTC. Translation gives CARQGEFCSGRGNEQFF. The genes are TRBV5-1 and TRBJ2-1, with TRBD2 as a possible D gene (9 bases). This CDR3 comprises 17 residues. The ends were cut back, 8 bases at V and 6 bases at J, with 27 bases in the middle. Germline assignment: CDR1 SGHRS and CDR2 YFSETQ.

This rearrangement joins TRBV6-2 or TRBV6-3 to TRBJ1-6; possibly TRBD1 for D (6 bases). V was cut by 5 bases and J by 0 bases, with 11 bases left in between. The CDR3 covers 16 residues. Germline lookup yields CDR1 MNHEY and CDR2 SVGEGT. The CDR3 here is CASSTTGSSYNSPLHF. The CDR3 nucleotides read TGTGCCAGCAGTACTACAGGGAGCTCCTATAATTCACCCCTCCACTTT.

There are a few counts of this clone. The chain has TRBV15 and TRBJ2-3; D gene ambiguous. In germline, CDR1 is LNHNV, CDR2 YYDKDF (reference sequence). Trimming stripped 4 bases from V and 0 bases from J, with 2 bases between. This CDR3 has 12 residues. CDR3 in amino acids: CATSISTDTQYF. The CDR3 DNA reads TGTGCCACCAGCATTAGCACAGATACGCAGTATTTT.

This clone was seen a handful of times. The chain uses TRBV24-1 and TRBJ2-7; maybe TRBD2 (5 bases). Trimming took 7 bases from V and 7 from J, leaving 16 bases between them. The germline V gene has CDR1 KGHDR and CDR2 SFDVKD. CDR3 length equals 13 residues. In nucleotides, the CDR3 is TGTGCCACCAGGGCGGGCCAGGCGGTGGAGCAGTACTTC. This sequence encodes CATRAGQAVEQYF.